The 20 T cell receptor beta chains reported below all come from one sample, sequenced in a study of T-cell memory formation after mild COVID-19. TCRdb re-derived calls from the 5' RACE reads in MiXCR, one entry per CDR3 protein. The data hold 200,000 or so distinct CDR3 sequences, with around 16% observed a single time. Sequencing input: PBMCs or a T cell subset sorted from them (not recorded which). These receptors originate from an adult woman who had mild COVID-19 (a few samples of this study predate the infection). Cell type and time point are not known.

In this sample, this clonotype turned up a few times. The rearrangement joins TRBV10-3 to TRBJ1-2; 8 nucleotides align to TRBD1. Looked up from germline, CDR1 is ENHRY and CDR2 is SYGVKD. The V segment lost 7 bases and the J segment 2 bases; nucleotides outside the gene matches: 6. The CDR3 spans 14 residues. The CDR3 nucleotides are TGTGCCATCAACCCGAGACAGGGGAACTATGGCTACACCTTC. As protein: CAINPRQGNYGYTF.

This clonotype has a count of ten or more. The rearrangement links TRBV3-1 to TRBJ2-5; D possibly corresponds to TRBD2 (7 bases). V gave up 5 bases and J gave up 5 bases, with 21 bases separating them. In germline, CDR1 is LGHDT, CDR2 YNNKEL (reference sequence). The CDR3 extends over 16 amino acids. The CDR3 DNA sequence: TGTGCCAGCAGCTTCCGGGGGGCCAGGTCCGGGGAGACCCAGTACTTC. It specifies CASSFRGARSGETQYF.

V usage is TRBV19 and J usage is TRBJ1-2; TRBD1 matches 8 bases. This CDR3 region has 17 residues. Germline CDR1 LNHDA, CDR2 SQIVND (reference sequence). Trimming at V came to 5 bases and at J to 2 bases, leaving 13 bases not matched to a gene. CDR3 nucleotide sequence: TGTGCCAGTAGTCCAACTCAGGGGGCGCGTTCCAACTATGGCTACACCTTC. This translates into CASSPTQGARSNYGYTF.

In its sample, this clonotype was seen a few times. The genes are TRBV25-1 and TRBJ2-1; the D is unclear. This CDR3 region has 14 residues. Trimming cost V 2 bases and J 3 bases, with 8 bases left between them. The V gene's germline CDR1 is MGHDK and CDR2 SYGVNS. In DNA, the CDR3 is TGTGCCAGCAGTGAAGTCCGGATCTACAATGAGCAGTTCTTC. Its translation is CASSEVRIYNEQFF.

This clonotype was seen a handful of times. The chain links TRBV5-1 to TRBJ2-2; D remains unclear. The CDR3 is made up of 11 amino acids. V was pared by 5 bases and J by 6 bases, with 5 bases between. Germline V gene sequence: CDR1 SGHRS, CDR2 YFSETQ. Written as DNA, the CDR3 is TGCGCCAGCAGGTTTGCCGGGGAGCTGTTTTTT. It yields the protein CASRFAGELFF.

The V call is TRBV6-2 or TRBV6-3, the J call TRBJ2-2; weak D call: TRBD2 (5 bases). V lost 7 bases to trimming and J lost 5 bases, with 14 bases between them. CDR1 MNHEY and CDR2 SVGEGT come from the germline V gene. The CDR3 is 14 amino acids. This CDR3 is CASISLGSTGELFF. CDR3 nucleotide sequence: TGTGCCAGCATCTCACTAGGCTCAACCGGGGAGCTGTTTTTT.

The chain has TRBV5-1 and TRBJ2-7, with D possibly TRBD1 on 6 matching bases. Trimming stripped 0 bases from V and 4 bases from J, with 14 bases between. CDR1 and CDR2 (germline): SGHRS, YFSETQ. The CDR3 totals 15 residues. The CDR3 DNA follows: TGCGCCAGCAGCTTGGCTGCAGGGGCCCAGTACGAGCAGTACTTC. Translation: CASSLAAGAQYEQYF.

The chain combines TRBV5-1 with TRBJ2-3, with 7 bases matching TRBD2. The CDR3 loop spans 14 amino acids. Trimming cost V 3 bases and J 3 bases; bases outside gene matches: 4. Looked up from germline, CDR1 is SGHRS and CDR2 is YFSETQ. The CDR3 nucleotides are TGCGCCAGCAGCTCCGGGACTACTACAGATACGCAGTATTTT. Translation gives CASSSGTTTDTQYF. The whole variable domain, remainder taken from reference TRBV5-1 and TRBJ2-3, is KAGVTQTPRYLIKTRGQQVTLSCSPISGHRSVSWYQQTPGQGLQFLFEYFSETQRNKGNFPGRFSGRQFSNSRSEMNVSTLELGDSALYLCASSSGTTTDTQYFGPGTRLTVL.

The chain joins TRBV5-4 to TRBJ1-2; 10 bases agree with TRBD1. Germline assignment: CDR1 SGHNT and CDR2 YYREEE (reference sequence). This CDR3 has 17 amino acids. Unmatched junction bases numbered 15, after V lost 5 bases and J lost 5 bases. The CDR3 nucleotides are TGTGCCAGCAGAATCCGGGACAGGGGCCCTAGGCGGTATGGCTACACCTTC. Amino acids: CASRIRDRGPRRYGYTF. Together with reference TRBV5-4 and TRBJ1-2, the CDR3 gives the full variable domain: ETGVTQSPTHLIKTRGQQVTLRCSSQSGHNTVSWYQQALGQGPQFIFQYYREEENGRGNFPPRFSGLQFPNYSSELNVNALELDDSALYLCASRIRDRGPRRYGYTFGSGTRLTVV.

CDR3 sequence: CASSPGLGLYGYTF. CDR3 coding DNA: TGTGCCAGCAGCCCAGGCTTGGGGCTCTATGGCTACACCTTC. The gene calls are TRBV7-2 and TRBJ1-2; tentative D call: TRBD1 (5 bases). Per germline, CDR1 SGHTA and CDR2 FQGNSA. The CDR3 has 14 residues. V was shortened by 5 bases and J by 4 bases, with 14 bases between the two germline ends.

This clonotype came up a few times. The chain links TRBV19 to TRBJ1-1, with 7 positions matching TRBD1. The germline CDR1 and CDR2 sequences are LNHDA and SQIVND (reference sequence). The CDR3 consists of 15 residues. J gave up 10 bases and V 7 bases, and 18 bases lay outside the gene matches. The CDR3 bases are TGTGCCAGTACCCCAGGGGGGGCCCGGGGGAAGCGAGCTTTCTTT. Translation gives CASTPGGARGKRAFF.

CDR3 protein: CASQSAGASTDTQYF. In nucleotides, the CDR3 is TGTGCCAGCCAGTCAGCGGGAGCCTCCACCGATACGCAGTATTTT. The chain recombines TRBV6-2 or TRBV6-3 with TRBJ2-3; 8 nucleotides match TRBD2. Germline CDR1 and CDR2: MNHEY and SVGEGT. The CDR3 is 15 amino acids. Unmatched junction bases numbered 13, after V lost 8 bases and J lost 6 bases.

The sample holds a few counts of this clonotype. The chain couples TRBV11-3 to TRBJ2-2; D possibly corresponds to TRBD2 (5 bases). Germline CDR1 is SGHNT and CDR2 is YENEEA. V was shortened by 5 bases and J by 4 bases, with 14 bases between the two germline ends. CDR3 length: 15 residues. The CDR3 sequence is CASSQGLARTGELFF. For the CDR3, the DNA is TGTGCCAGCAGCCAAGGGCTAGCACGCACCGGGGAGCTGTTTTTT.

Here the CDR3 reads CASSSSGRRGWKTQYF. The CDR3 region has the DNA TGTGCCAGCAGCTCTAGCGGGAGAAGGGGATGGAAGACCCAGTACTTC. The V and J genes are TRBV5-4 and TRBJ2-5, with TRBD2 matching 10 bases. The CDR3 runs 16 residues. Germline V lookup: CDR1 SGHNT, CDR2 YYREEE (reference sequence). V was pared by 3 bases and J by 6 bases, with 11 bases of the junction left unmatched.

This clonotype occurred a few times. This chain connects TRBV28 to TRBJ2-6; D uncertain. CDR1 is MDHEN, CDR2 SYDVKM, per germline. With 4 bases removed from V and 2 bases from J, the gap between germline ends came to 12 bases. The CDR3 is 16 amino acids. CDR3 bases: TGTGCCAGCAGTTCTCCGTCTTTAGCTGGGGCCAACGTCCTGACTTTC. This gives the protein CASSSPSLAGANVLTF. The full variable domain, completed using reference TRBV28 and TRBJ2-6, is DVKVTQSSRYLVKRTGEKVFLECVQDMDHENMFWYRQDPGLGLRLIYFSYDVKMKEKGDIPEGYSVSREKKERFSLILESASTNQTSMYLCASSSPSLAGANVLTFGAGSRLTVL.

J is TRBJ1-2 and V is TRBV12-3 or TRBV12-4, with 9 bases identical to TRBD1. This CDR3 is built from 13 residues. V was clipped by 8 bases and J by 2 bases; unmatched bases: 3. The CDR3 DNA follows: TGTGCCAGCCGGGACAGGGTAAACTATGGCTACACCTTC. Its protein is CASRDRVNYGYTF.

This clonotype was observed a few times. This chain connects TRBV6-5 to TRBJ1-6; D remains ambiguous. The CDR3 is 13 residues long. Germline CDR1 is MNHEY and CDR2 is SVGAGI. With 9 bases removed from V and 6 bases from J, the gap between germline ends came to 12 bases. The CDR3 DNA follows: TGTGCCAGTCAACGGGTCGGTAATTCACCCCTCCACTTT. Its translation is CASQRVGNSPLHF.

This clonotype was found a few times. The chain carries TRBV12-3 or TRBV12-4 and TRBJ1-1, with 7 bases lining up with TRBD1. The trim removed 8 bases at V and 4 bases at J, leaving 7 bases unmatched. The CDR3 has 13 amino acids. This CDR3 reads CASRRQGPTEAFF. The CDR3 DNA is TGTGCCAGCCGACGACAGGGCCCCACTGAAGCTTTCTTT.

This clonotype was found a few times. J is TRBJ2-7 and V is TRBV12-3 or TRBV12-4; 7 nucleotides agree with TRBD1. The CDR3 consists of 14 residues. V lost 4 bases and J lost 0; bases outside the gene matches: 3. The CDR3: CASSSGGSSYEQYF. The CDR3 DNA is TGTGCCAGCAGTTCAGGGGGAAGCTCCTACGAGCAGTACTTC.

J is TRBJ1-1 and V is TRBV5-1; a weak D match, TRBD1 (6 bases). V was trimmed by 5 bases and J by 3 bases, leaving 14 bases between them. In germline, CDR1 is SGHRS, CDR2 YFSETQ. The CDR3 has 14 amino acids. CDR3 nucleotides: TGCGCCAGCAGGGCTGGAGGGGGAGACACTGAAGCTTTCTTT. As protein: CASRAGGGDTEAFF.